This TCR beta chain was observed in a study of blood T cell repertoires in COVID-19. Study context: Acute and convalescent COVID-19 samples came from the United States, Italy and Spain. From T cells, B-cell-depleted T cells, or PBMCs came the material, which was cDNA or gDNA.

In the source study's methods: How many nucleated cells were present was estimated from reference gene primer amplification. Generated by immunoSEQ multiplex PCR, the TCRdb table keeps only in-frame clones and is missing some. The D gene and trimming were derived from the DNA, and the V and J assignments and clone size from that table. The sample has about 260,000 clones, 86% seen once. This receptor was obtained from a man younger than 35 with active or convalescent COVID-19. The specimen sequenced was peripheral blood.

CDR3 amino acids: CASSSGTSEKLFF. In nucleotides, the CDR3 is TGTGCCAGCAGCTCCGGGACAAGTGAAAAACTGTTTTTT. J is TRBJ1-4 and V is TRBV11-3; perhaps TRBD1 as D (6 bases). The CDR3 length is 13 residues. The germline V gene encodes CDR1 SGHNT and CDR2 YENEEA. Trimming left V 4 bases short and J 7 bases short, with 10 bases between.